These 22 T cell receptor beta chains were all obtained from the same sample, sequenced in a study of T cell repertoires in cytomegalovirus infection. TCRdb processed the reads anew with MiXCR; each CDR3 protein has one entry. The table shows some 300,000 distinct CDR3 sequences, with 15% to 20% occurring only once. Sequencing was carried out using PBMCs. These TCRs come from a human donor in good health (CMV status not recorded). Some clones in this sample may be carry-over from other donors' samples.

The chain is built from TRBV20-1 and TRBJ2-7, with D possibly matching TRBD2 (6 bases). Looked up from germline, CDR1 is DFQATT and CDR2 is SNEGSKA (reference sequence). The CDR3 contains 13 residues. V was cut by 2 bases and J by 6 bases, with 14 bases left in between. CDR3 nucleotides: TGCAGTGCTAGAAGTCCTAGCGATACCGAGCAGTACTTC. It translates to CSARSPSDTEQYF.

This chain connects TRBV20-1 to TRBJ2-5, with 10 bases fitting TRBD1. The length of the CDR3 is 15 residues. The ends lost 4 bases at V and 5 bases at J; junction bases unmatched: 10. From germline, CDR1 is DFQATT and CDR2 SNEGSKA (reference sequence). The CDR3 sequence is CSATRDRGSRETQYF. The CDR3 region has the DNA TGCAGTGCTACTCGGGACAGGGGTTCGAGGGAGACCCAGTACTTC.

This clonotype came up a few times. The rearrangement uses TRBV3-1 and TRBJ2-1, with D hard to call. V was cut by 7 bases and J by 2 bases, with 15 bases left in between. The CDR3 spans 15 residues. CDR1 LGHDT and CDR2 YNNKEL come from the germline V gene (reference sequence). This chain's CDR3 is CASIGSLGTYNEQFF. In DNA form, the CDR3 reads TGTGCCAGCATTGGTTCGCTAGGCACCTACAATGAGCAGTTCTTC.

Ten or more counts support this clonotype. This sequence joins TRBV11-2 and TRBJ2-3, with TRBD2 identical over 9 bases. The CDR3 is 17 residues long. Germline CDR1 is SGHAT and CDR2 is FQNNGV. The junction had 11 bases not matched to a gene; V was cut back by 5 bases and J by 2 bases. The CDR3 DNA is TGTGCCAGCAGCCCCCTGAGTGGCGGGGGGGTCACAGATACGCAGTATTTT. Its translation: CASSPLSGGGVTDTQYF. Based on the CDR3 plus reference TRBV11-2 and TRBJ2-3, the full variable domain is EAGVAQSPRYKIIEKRQSVAFWCNPISGHATLYWYQQILGQGPKLLIQFQNNGVVDDSQLPKDRFSAERLKGVDSTLKIQPAKLEDSAVYLCASSPLSGGGVTDTQYFGPGTRLTVL.

The V call is TRBV4-2, the J call TRBJ1-4, with no clear D. The ends were cut back, 3 bases at V and 5 bases at J, with 10 bases in the middle. The V gene's germline CDR1 is LGHNA and CDR2 YNFKEQ. This CDR3 comprises 14 residues. CDR3 sequence: CASSQRAPNEKLFF. CDR3 in DNA: TGTGCCAGCAGCCAGAGGGCTCCCAATGAAAAACTGTTTTTT.

Of note for this clonotype: The conserved closing phenylalanine or tryptophan is absent in this CDR3, likely reflecting a read error. The chain carries TRBV7-9 and TRBJ2-5; TRBD1 matches at 8 bases. Germline lookup yields CDR1 SEHNR and CDR2 FQNEAQ (reference sequence). Germline trimming cut 2 bases from V and 5 bases from J; bases unmatched to any gene: 10. This CDR3 has 16 residues. The CDR3 here is CASSLPLEPGGETQYL. The CDR3 nucleotides read TGTGCCAGCAGCTTACCCTTGGAGCCAGGGGGCGAGACCCAGTACCTC.

This clonotype was seen at least ten times. The chain combines TRBV7-2 with TRBJ1-3; 9 bases match TRBD1. Germline V gene data show CDR1 as SGHTA and CDR2 as FQGNSA. J gave up 5 bases and V 5 bases, and 10 bases lay outside the gene matches. This CDR3 spans 16 amino acids. DNA of the CDR3: TGTGCCAGCAGCACCGACAGGGGGGACCATCGAAACACCATATATTTT. It codes for CASSTDRGDHRNTIYF.

This clonotype has just a few counts. The rearrangement uses TRBV24-1 and TRBJ2-3; 8 bases are shared with TRBD2. The CDR3 covers 13 residues. The V gene end was trimmed by 10 bases and the J gene end by 2 bases; junction bases not matched to a gene: 4. CDR1 and CDR2 from the germline V gene are KGHDR and SFDVKD. For the CDR3, the DNA is TGTGCCACTCGAGCGGGGGACACAGATACGCAGTATTTT. As protein: CATRAGDTDTQYF.

The V and J genes are TRBV28 and TRBJ1-5; D is unresolved. The CDR3 has 16 residues. Germline-derived CDR1 and CDR2 are MDHEN and SYDVKM. The V gene lost 5 bases and the J gene lost 3 bases, with 17 bases spanning the gap. The CDR3 coding sequence is TGTGCCAGCAGTAGCTACGGGGTGGGGAACAATCAGCCCCAGCATTTT. This sequence encodes CASSSYGVGNNQPQHF.

There are many counts of this clonotype. The chain combines TRBV10-3 with TRBJ1-1, with a tentative D call TRBD1 (5 bases). The CDR3 runs to 13 residues. In germline, CDR1 is ENHRY, CDR2 SYGVKD. Trimming took 6 bases from V and 1 from J, leaving 9 bases between them. The CDR3 here is CAIRGQENTEAFF. In nucleotides, the CDR3 is TGTGCCATCAGGGGGCAGGAGAACACTGAAGCTTTCTTT.

This clonotype was detected a few times. This may be a read error: a much more frequent sequence differs by one nucleotide. The CDR3 spells CASSLMAHEAFF. CDR3 in DNA: TGTGCCAGCAGCTTAATGGCCCATGAAGCTTTCTTT. J is TRBJ1-1 and V is TRBV7-2; D is undetermined. Per the germline V gene, CDR1 is SGHTA and CDR2 is FQGNSA. The CDR3 runs to 12 residues. Trimming took off 2 bases at V and 7 bases at J, with 8 bases between the two ends.

On this clonotype itself: A clone one base away is much larger, so this may be a read error. The rearrangement links TRBV4-1 to TRBJ2-5, with TRBD2 identical over 7 bases. The CDR3 extends over 18 amino acids. CDR1 is MGHRA, CDR2 YSYEKL, per germline. J gave up 0 bases and V 1 base, and 11 bases lay outside the gene matches. The CDR3: CASSQGFKRGPYQETQYF. CDR3 sequence (DNA): TGCGCCAGCAGCCAAGGTTTCAAGCGGGGACCGTACCAAGAGACCCAGTACTTC.

This clonotype turned up a few times. This sequence joins TRBV12-3 or TRBV12-4 and TRBJ2-3, with a possible D match to TRBD1 (6 bases). The V end was cut by 9 bases, the J end by 3 bases, with 13 bases between. CDR3 length: 13 amino acids. CDR3 sequence (DNA): TGTGCCAGTGCAGGGGTGATGACAGATACGCAGTATTTT. Protein: CASAGVMTDTQYF.

The gene calls are TRBV2 and TRBJ2-7; D remains ambiguous. V lost 2 bases, J lost 3 bases, and 5 bases lay in between. CDR1 is SNHLY and CDR2 is FYNNEI in the germline V gene. This CDR3 has 12 residues. The CDR3: CASSEIGYEQYF. In DNA form, the CDR3 reads TGTGCCAGCAGTGAAATCGGCTACGAGCAGTACTTC.

About this clonotype itself: This clone may be a read error of a much larger clone one base away. The chain recombines TRBV5-3 with TRBJ2-5; D may be TRBD1 or TRBD2 (5 bases each). TRBV5-3 is treated as an ORF (open reading frame) with a function not yet certain. The CDR3 totals 14 residues. In DNA, the CDR3 is TGTGCCAGCAGCCCCGGGGCTAGCCTAGAGGCCCAGTACTTC. Its translation is CASSPGASLEAQYF.

CDR3 amino acids: CASSGLAGAYQETQYF. CDR3 sequence (DNA): TGTGCCAGTAGCGGACTAGCGGGGGCGTACCAAGAGACCCAGTACTTC. V gene TRBV19 combines with J gene TRBJ2-5; 13 bases agree with TRBD2. This CDR3 region has 16 residues. Germline loops: CDR1 LNHDA, CDR2 SQIVND (reference sequence). V dropped 6 bases and J dropped 0; count of bases not matched to a gene: 4.

This clonotype was seen a handful of times. The chain carries TRBV6-5 and TRBJ2-7, with 7 bases that match TRBD1. Trimming at V came to 1 base and at J to 1 base, leaving 4 bases not matched to a gene. This CDR3 contains 15 residues. Germline-derived CDR1 and CDR2 are MNHEY and SVGAGI. The CDR3 coding sequence is TGTGCCAGCAGTTACTACGGGACAGCATCCTACGAGCAGTACTTC. It encodes CASSYYGTASYEQYF.

The chain combines TRBV20-1 with TRBJ1-6, with D unresolved. Germline CDR1 DFQATT, CDR2 SNEGSKA (reference sequence). V was pared by 6 bases and J by 3 bases, with 9 bases between. The CDR3 covers 13 residues. CDR3 amino acids: CSAPRDYNSPLHF. CDR3 in DNA: TGCAGTGCCCCCCGGGACTATAATTCACCCCTCCACTTT.

The sample holds many counts of this clonotype. This sequence joins TRBV7-8 and TRBJ1-1; unclear D gene. Looked up from germline, CDR1 is SGHVS and CDR2 is FQNEAQ. The CDR3 has 17 amino acids. Trimming shortened V by 5 bases and J by 0 bases, and 19 bases separated the two germline ends. The CDR3 nucleotides read TGTGCCAGCAGCCGCAGGTTCCGGACGGAGATGAACACTGAAGCTTTCTTT. Its protein is CASSRRFRTEMNTEAFF.

This chain connects TRBV4-1 to TRBJ2-3; a weak D match, TRBD2 (5 bases). This CDR3 contains 14 residues. Germline V gene data show CDR1 as MGHRA and CDR2 as YSYEKL. The V end lost 4 bases, the J end lost 1 base, and 9 bases lay between the germline ends. The CDR3 DNA is TGCGCCAGCAGCCCGGAGGCAGGCACAGATACGCAGTATTTT. Protein product: CASSPEAGTDTQYF.

The gene calls are TRBV10-3 and TRBJ1-2; D is ambiguous. The CDR3 contains 12 residues. Per germline, CDR1 ENHRY and CDR2 SYGVKD. Trimming removed 6 bases at V and 6 bases at J, with 11 bases between. CDR3 sequence reads: CAIREGVHGYTF. The CDR3 region has the DNA TGTGCCATCAGGGAAGGCGTACATGGCTACACCTTC.

This clonotype was observed a few times. The chain has TRBV12-3 or TRBV12-4 and TRBJ1-2; the D gene is possibly TRBD1 (5 bases). CDR3 length: 12 amino acids. The V end was cut by 3 bases, the J end by 8 bases, with 10 bases between. CDR3 residues: CASSFFRDGYTF. CDR3 in DNA: TGTGCCAGCAGTTTTTTTCGGGACGGCTACACCTTC.